The rows below give T cell receptor beta chains drawn from one sample of a study of cytomegalovirus exposure and HLA in healthy donors. Sequencing was performed with immunoSEQ multiplex PCR; in TCRdb, only in-frame clones are kept and a portion is missing. The sample contains some 130,000 clones, over 70% of which appear only once. Sample: PBMCs. The receptors come from a woman between 18 and 29 years old in good health and CMV-seronegative. CDR3s leave out the opening cysteine and the closing phenylalanine or tryptophan.

>TRBJ2-5|TRBV7-9
ASSLGLAEETQY
>TRBJ1-5|TRBV30
AWGSGGYNQPQH
>TRBJ2-1|TRBV4-1
ASSQERDRGSRGEQF
>TRBJ2-3|TRBV6-1
ASSQTSGRTDTQY
>TRBJ1-5|TRBV7-9
ASSLGAGASNQPQH
>TRBJ2-7|TRBV6-1
ASSESLAGVYEQY
>TRBJ2-1|TRBV30
AWTQAGGSEQF
>TRBJ2-1|TRBV7-6
ASSLVGVNEQF
>TRBJ1-5|TRBV7-8
ASSLVDNSNQPQH
>TRBJ2-3|TRBV7-2
ASTRGTYTDTQY
>TRBJ1-1|TRBV30
AWSARGDTEAF
>TRBJ1-2|TRBV6-5
ASSYQGAGAYGYT
>TRBJ2-1|TRBV7-9
ASSLLAGIDEQF